Listed here are 29 T cell receptor beta chains from one sample, sequenced in a study of blood T cell repertoires in COVID-19 (dated by TCRdb to the early 2020s). The method behind the library was the immunoSEQ multiplex PCR assay. What TCRdb holds here is the immuneACCESS table cut down to in-frame rearrangements. Part of the clones is not present; checked against another copy, under half of the missing clones reflect an unresolved V gene, and the others are unexplained. In all, the sample holds 200,000 or so clones, and roughly 81% of those were seen once. Approximately 12% of the sample is taken by the ten largest. Specimen: peripheral blood. The receptors shown here come from a woman older than 75 with COVID-19, enrolled during active disease.

The chain has TRBV5-8 and TRBJ2-6; the match to TRBD1 covers 9 bases. Germline V gene data show CDR1 as SGHTS and CDR2 as YDEGEE. Germline trimming cut 3 bases from V and 3 bases from J; bases unmatched to any gene: 4. The CDR3 sequence is 16 residues long. CDR3 residues: CASSSGTGYGANVLTF. The CDR3 region has the DNA TGTGCCAGCAGCTCCGGGACAGGGTATGGGGCCAACGTCCTGACTTTC.

The chain employs TRBV19 and TRBJ2-7, with D tentatively TRBD2 (7 bases). The germline V gene has CDR1 LNHDA and CDR2 SQIVND (reference sequence). The CDR3 loop spans 12 amino acids. V was cut by 7 bases and J by 6 bases, with 13 bases left in between. In nucleotides, the CDR3 is TGTGCCAGTATCGGGGGGCTCTGCGAGCAGTACTTC. This translates into CASIGGLCEQYF.

The genes are TRBV12-3 or TRBV12-4 and TRBJ2-7; D might be TRBD2 (6 bases). The CDR3 has 13 amino acids. The V end lost 5 bases, the J end lost 1 base, and 9 bases lay between the germline ends. The CDR3 here is CASSPGGSYEQYF. The CDR3 nucleotides are TGTGCCAGCAGTCCTGGAGGGTCCTACGAGCAGTACTTC.

The rearrangement joins TRBV28 to TRBJ2-7; 7 nucleotides align to TRBD1. The CDR3 extends over 14 amino acids. Germline values: CDR1 MDHEN, CDR2 SYDVKM. With V trimmed by 2 bases and J by 4 bases, 5 bases remained unmatched. CDR3: CASSLRETGYEQYF. In DNA, the CDR3 is TGTGCCAGCAGTTTACGCGAGACAGGGTACGAGCAGTACTTC. Full variable domain (rest looked up from reference TRBV28 and TRBJ2-7): DVKVTQSSRYLVKRTGEKVFLECVQDMDHENMFWYRQDPGLGLRLIYFSYDVKMKEKGDIPEGYSVSREKKERFSLILESASTNQTSMYLCASSLRETGYEQYFGPGTRLTVT.

V usage is TRBV2 and J usage is TRBJ2-7, with 8 positions matching TRBD2. Germline V gives CDR1 SNHLY, CDR2 FYNNEI. The CDR3 covers 15 residues. With 6 bases clipped from V and 6 bases from J, the junction kept 13 bases outside the gene matches. CDR3: CASRPTGTRTAEQYF. The CDR3, as DNA: TGTGCCAGCAGGCCCACCGGGACTAGAACAGCCGAGCAGTACTTC.

The V and J genes are TRBV4-2 and TRBJ2-6; 7 nucleotides line up with TRBD1. The J segment lost 2 bases and the V segment lost 3 bases, leaving 1 base of the junction unmatched. CDR3 length equals 15 residues. Germline V lookup: CDR1 LGHNA, CDR2 YNFKEQ. The CDR3 loop is CASSQTGTGANVLTF. Written as DNA, the CDR3 is TGTGCCAGCAGCCAGACAGGGACTGGGGCCAACGTCCTGACTTTC.

This chain joins TRBV7-6 and TRBJ2-7, with 9 bases matching TRBD1. CDR3 size: 14 residues. With V trimmed by 1 base and J by 3 bases, 1 base remained unmatched. Germline V gene sequence: CDR1 SGHVS, CDR2 FNYEAQ. CDR3 in DNA: TGTGCCAGCAGCTTAGAGGACAGGGGCTACGAGCAGTACTTC. Translated: CASSLEDRGYEQYF.

The chain has TRBV7-9 and TRBJ1-1, with 7 bases identical to TRBD1. CDR1 is SEHNR, CDR2 FQNEAQ, per germline (reference sequence). The CDR3 loop spans 12 amino acids. V trimming: 11 bases; J trimming: 0 bases; junction bases outside the gene matches: 3. In DNA, the CDR3 is TGTGCCGACAGGGCCCTGAACACTGAAGCTTTCTTT. As protein: CADRALNTEAFF.

V is TRBV5-8 and J is TRBJ2-1, with a weak D call TRBD1 (6 bases). CDR1 and CDR2 from the germline V gene are SGHTS and YDEGEE. Trimming shortened V by 4 bases and J by 9 bases, and 11 bases separated the two germline ends. The CDR3 length is 12 residues. CDR3 DNA: TGTGCCAGCAGCGGTACAGGGACTGAGCAGTTCTTC. It yields the protein CASSGTGTEQFF. Complete variable domain (other parts from reference TRBV5-8 and TRBJ2-1): EAGVTQSPTHLIKTRGQQATLRCSPISGHTSVYWYQQALGLGLQFLLWYDEGEERNRGNFPPRFSGRQFPNYSSELNVNALELEDSALYLCASSGTGTEQFFGPGTRLTVL.

V is TRBV11-2 and J is TRBJ2-7; 8 nucleotides match TRBD2. Germline CDR1 is SGHAT and CDR2 is FQNNGV. V shed 6 bases and J 2 bases; nucleotides not matched to a gene: 9. The CDR3 length is 15 residues. Written as DNA, the CDR3 is TGTGCCAGCAGTCTCCGGGGGGGCGAAACCTACGAGCAGTACTTC. Its protein product is CASSLRGGETYEQYF.

V usage is TRBV30 and J usage is TRBJ1-3; possible D gene TRBD1, 6 bases. V lost 4 bases to trimming and J lost 4 bases, with 20 bases between them. The CDR3 loop spans 16 amino acids. Looked up from germline, CDR1 is GTSNPN and CDR2 is SVGIG (reference sequence). The CDR3 DNA follows: TGTGCCTGGAACTCGCACCCAGGGGTGGGAGGAAACACCATATATTTT. Translation: CAWNSHPGVGGNTIYF. The full variable domain, its missing parts supplied by reference TRBV30 and TRBJ1-3, is SQTIHQWPATLVQPVGSPLSLECTVEGTSNPNLYWYRQAAGRGLQLLFYSVGIGQISSEVPQNLSASRPQDRQFILSSKKLLLSDSGFYLCAWNSHPGVGGNTIYFGEGSWLTVV.

V gene TRBV13 combines with J gene TRBJ2-3; 11 bases are shared with TRBD2. The CDR3 loop spans 16 amino acids. Trimming removed 4 bases from V and 1 base from J; junction bases left unmatched: 4. Per the germline V gene, CDR1 is PRHDT and CDR2 is FYEKMQ (reference sequence). CDR3: CASSYGTSGRTDTQYF. CDR3 DNA: TGTGCCAGCAGCTACGGGACTAGCGGACGCACAGATACGCAGTATTTT.

This clone came up a few times. This chain joins TRBV24-1 and TRBJ2-3, with 8 bases matching TRBD1. Germline lookup yields CDR1 KGHDR and CDR2 SFDVKD. V shed 1 base, J shed 11 bases, and the junction held 7 bases outside the gene matches. There are 14 residues in the CDR3. The DNA for the CDR3 is TGTGCCACCAGTGATTTAAAACGGACAGGGCTGCAGTATTTT. This translates into CATSDLKRTGLQYF.

CDR3 in DNA: TGTGCCACCAGCAGAAGGGGGGGACAGGGGTATGGCTACACCTTC. Protein sequence: CATSRRGGQGYGYTF. This chain links TRBV15 with TRBJ1-2, with 10 bases that match TRBD1. This CDR3 has 15 amino acids. Germline V gene lookup returns CDR1 LNHNV and CDR2 YYDKDF (reference sequence). The trim removed 2 bases at V and 5 bases at J, leaving 5 bases unmatched.

J is TRBJ1-1 and V is TRBV5-4, with TRBD1 matching 9 bases. The CDR3 has 14 amino acids. The V gene's germline CDR1 is SGHNT and CDR2 YYREEE (reference sequence). The trim removed 4 bases at V and 2 bases at J, leaving 3 bases unmatched. The CDR3 loop reads CASSPDRGNTEAFF. The CDR3 DNA sequence: TGTGCCAGCAGCCCGGACAGGGGAAACACTGAAGCTTTCTTT.

This sequence joins TRBV5-6 and TRBJ2-7; 9 bases match TRBD1. The trim removed 0 bases at V and 3 bases at J, leaving 10 bases unmatched. In germline, CDR1 is SGHDT, CDR2 YYEEEE. This CDR3 region has 17 residues. The CDR3 loop is CASSLGQGVLRGYEQYF. In DNA form, the CDR3 reads TGTGCCAGCAGCTTGGGACAGGGGGTTTTGAGGGGCTACGAGCAGTACTTC.

In the case of this clone: Other DNA sequences from this sample encode an identical CDR3 as well. The chain employs TRBV28 and TRBJ1-2, with D unclear. V lost 2 bases to trimming and J lost 6 bases, with 10 bases between them. This CDR3 is built from 13 residues. CDR1 and CDR2 from the germline V gene are MDHEN and SYDVKM. The CDR3 sequence: CASSLGQVNGYTF. DNA for the CDR3: TGTGCCAGCAGTTTAGGTCAGGTCAATGGCTACACCTTC.

This chain links TRBV18 with TRBJ1-4; possible D gene TRBD1, 5 bases. The germline V and J ends were trimmed by 6 bases and 7 bases, with 24 bases remaining between them. CDR3 length: 17 amino acids. In germline, CDR1 is KGHSH, CDR2 LQKENI. The CDR3 sequence is CASSRDEYRLGREKLFF. CDR3 in DNA: TGTGCCAGCTCCCGCGACGAATACAGGCTTGGTCGTGAAAAACTGTTTTTT. Full variable domain (rest looked up from reference TRBV18 and TRBJ1-4): NAGVMQNPRHLVRRRGQEARLRCSPMKGHSHVYWYRQLPEEGLKFMVYLQKENIIDESGMPKERFSAEFPKEGPSILRIQQVVRGDSAAYFCASSRDEYRLGREKLFFGSGTQLSVL.

The CDR3 loop is CASSLEQNNEQFF. CDR3 DNA: TGTGCCAGCAGCTTAGAACAGAACAATGAGCAGTTCTTC. The chain links TRBV7-9 to TRBJ2-1, with unresolved D. V shed 1 base and J shed 5 bases, with 6 bases lying between them. This CDR3 contains 13 residues. CDR1 and CDR2 from the germline V gene are SEHNR and FQNEAQ (reference sequence).

As DNA, the CDR3 is TGTGCCAGCAGCCAAGAGGGCAGGGGGGATTACGAGCAGTACTTC. Translation: CASSQEGRGDYEQYF. The chain is built from TRBV4-2 and TRBJ2-7; D may be TRBD1 (7 bases). The CDR3 spans 15 residues. V lost 0 bases and J lost 4, with 13 bases in between. Germline assignment: CDR1 LGHNA and CDR2 YNFKEQ.

This rearrangement joins TRBV19 to TRBJ2-6, with D possibly TRBD1 on 6 matching bases. Germline CDR1 is LNHDA and CDR2 is SQIVND (reference sequence). This CDR3 has 15 amino acids. The ends were cut back, 2 bases at V and 4 bases at J, with 9 bases in the middle. Here the CDR3 reads CASSIQGPGANVLTF. In DNA, the CDR3 is TGTGCCAGTAGTATACAGGGGCCCGGGGCCAACGTCCTGACTTTC.

The chain joins TRBV2 to TRBJ1-1; D not certain. The V end was cut by 6 bases, the J end by 1 base, with 12 bases between. Germline CDR1 SNHLY, CDR2 FYNNEI. The CDR3 is made up of 14 amino acids. The DNA for the CDR3 is TGTGCCAGCAGAAGACTAATGGAGAACACTGAAGCTTTCTTT. Its translation: CASRRLMENTEAFF.

V is TRBV4-1 and J is TRBJ2-2; 7 nucleotides agree with TRBD1. The germline gives CDR1 MGHRA, CDR2 YSYEKL. The CDR3 is made up of 15 amino acids. Trimming cost V 7 bases and J 1 base; bases outside gene matches: 6. CDR3 loop: CASTLTGVNTGELFF. The CDR3 DNA sequence: TGCGCCAGCACCCTTACAGGGGTGAACACCGGGGAGCTGTTTTTT.

The chain uses TRBV5-4 and TRBJ2-1; the match to TRBD2 covers 7 bases. With V trimmed by 4 bases and J by 4 bases, 5 bases remained unmatched. The CDR3 runs 14 residues. CDR1 and CDR2 (germline): SGHNT, YYREEE (reference sequence). CDR3 sequence reads: CASSPGTIYNEQFF. CDR3 nucleotide sequence: TGTGCCAGCAGCCCCGGGACTATATACAATGAGCAGTTCTTC.

The chain joins TRBV2 to TRBJ2-3; TRBD2 agrees at 11 bases. This CDR3 is built from 17 residues. V shed 1 base and J 2 bases; nucleotides not matched to a gene: 5. Germline lookup yields CDR1 SNHLY and CDR2 FYNNEI. CDR3 nucleotides: TGTGCCAGCAGTGAAGGGTTAGCGGGAGGGTTCACAGATACGCAGTATTTT. Its protein product is CASSEGLAGGFTDTQYF.

This CDR3 is CASRLTGTGMDTQYF. The DNA for the CDR3 is TGCGCCAGCAGGTTGACCGGGACAGGGATGGATACGCAGTATTTT. This rearrangement joins TRBV5-1 to TRBJ2-3, with 9 bases that match TRBD1. V gave up 5 bases and J gave up 6 bases; unmatched junction bases: 10. This CDR3 region has 15 residues. Germline CDR1 is SGHRS and CDR2 is YFSETQ.

V and J are TRBV5-8 and TRBJ2-7; no reliable D call. V lost 4 bases to trimming and J lost 3 bases, with 8 bases between them. Germline V gene lookup returns CDR1 SGHTS and CDR2 YDEGEE. The CDR3 is 12 residues long. CDR3 residues: CASSPRSYEQYF. The CDR3 DNA reads TGTGCCAGCAGCCCAAGGAGCTACGAGCAGTACTTC. The whole variable domain, remainder taken from reference TRBV5-8 and TRBJ2-7, is EAGVTQSPTHLIKTRGQQATLRCSPISGHTSVYWYQQALGLGLQFLLWYDEGEERNRGNFPPRFSGRQFPNYSSELNVNALELEDSALYLCASSPRSYEQYFGPGTRLTVT.

V and J are TRBV18 and TRBJ1-2; tentatively, D is TRBD1 (6 bases). The CDR3 is 14 residues long. Trimming removed 4 bases at V and 5 bases at J, with 14 bases between. Germline V gene lookup returns CDR1 KGHSH and CDR2 LQKENI. CDR3 residues: CASSQQGSSYGYTF. In DNA, the CDR3 is TGTGCCAGCTCACAACAGGGATCATCTTATGGCTACACCTTC.

This clone was picked up a small number of times. The chain recombines TRBV18 with TRBJ1-1, with a tentative D call TRBD1 (6 bases). CDR1 and CDR2 (germline): KGHSH, LQKENI. This CDR3 is 15 amino acids long. The V end lost 5 bases, the J end lost 0 bases, and 13 bases lay between the germline ends. CDR3 region: CASSARQDLNTEAFF. The CDR3 DNA follows: TGTGCCAGCTCAGCCCGACAGGATTTGAACACTGAAGCTTTCTTT. The full variable domain, rest sourced from reference TRBV18 and TRBJ1-1, is NAGVMQNPRHLVRRRGQEARLRCSPMKGHSHVYWYRQLPEEGLKFMVYLQKENIIDESGMPKERFSAEFPKEGPSILRIQQVVRGDSAAYFCASSARQDLNTEAFFGQGTRLTVV.